Listed here are 20 T cell receptor beta chains from one sample, sequenced in a study of read filtering for tumor transcriptome and immune sequencing. Molecular barcoded adaptors covering alpha/delta and beta/gamma chains were used on 400 to 450 ng RNA. MiXCR, applied by TCRdb to the reads, yields one record per CDR3 protein. The top ten hold 11% of the sample, which has 75,000 to 95,000 distinct CDR3 sequences, roughly a fifth seen once. The sequencing input was a population of CD138-negative cells sorted from bone marrow. The source is a donor over 35 with multiple myeloma.

This clonotype was seen more than once but under ten times. A much larger clone sits a single nucleotide away, making a read error possible. The chain couples TRBV28 to TRBJ1-5, with a tentative D call TRBD1 (6 bases). Germline values: CDR1 MDHEN, CDR2 SYDVKM. V lost 4 bases to trimming and J lost 2 bases, with 18 bases between them. The CDR3 runs 17 residues. In DNA, the CDR3 is TGTGCCAGCAGTTCAGGGGTAGGGAGCGATCGCAATCAGCCCCAGCATTTT. Residues: CASSSGVGSDRNQPQHF.

This clonotype was detected ten times or more. The chain combines TRBV20-1 with TRBJ2-1, with D possibly matching TRBD1 (7 bases). Trimming removed 3 bases from V and 6 bases from J, with 18 bases in between. The CDR3 length is 15 residues. Per the germline V gene, CDR1 is DFQATT and CDR2 is SNEGSKA (reference sequence). The CDR3 protein is CSASDPGGSVNEQFF. CDR3 bases: TGCAGTGCTAGCGACCCAGGGGGGTCAGTCAATGAGCAGTTCTTC.

This clonotype showed up many times. The chain recombines TRBV14 with TRBJ2-6; D uncertain. This CDR3 spans 16 amino acids. From germline, CDR1 is SGHDN and CDR2 FVKESK. Trimming cost V 2 bases and J 0 bases, with 8 bases left between them. Written as DNA, the CDR3 is TGTGCCAGCAGCCAACTGGGAAGCTCTGGGGCCAACGTCCTGACTTTC. Protein sequence: CASSQLGSSGANVLTF.

As to this clonotype: No conserved phenylalanine or tryptophan is present at the end of the CDR3, so a read error is the likely explanation. The J gene is TRBJ2-1, the V gene TRBV7-9; either TRBD1 or TRBD2 may supply D (5 bases each). Trimming removed 3 bases at V and 8 bases at J, with 14 bases between. The CDR3 is 14 residues long. The germline gives CDR1 SEHNR, CDR2 FQNEAQ (reference sequence). This chain's CDR3 is CASSLPGPYDEQFL. In nucleotides, the CDR3 is TGTGCCAGCAGCTTGCCGGGGCCGTACGATGAGCAGTTCCTC.

This clonotype has a count of ten or more. For the CDR3, the DNA is TGCAGTGCTAGACGTCAGAATCAGCCCCAGCATTTT. Protein sequence: CSARRQNQPQHF. V is TRBV20-1 and J is TRBJ1-5; the D is unclear. Germline V lookup: CDR1 DFQATT, CDR2 SNEGSKA (reference sequence). CDR3 length: 12 amino acids. Trimming shortened V by 2 bases and J by 4 bases, and 6 bases separated the two germline ends.

This clonotype has at least ten counts. The chain links TRBV5-1 to TRBJ1-2; D call uncertain. This CDR3 is built from 13 residues. The germline V gene has CDR1 SGHRS and CDR2 YFSETQ. V was trimmed by 0 bases and J by 3 bases, leaving 6 bases between them. The CDR3 loop is CASSLEGDYGYTF. CDR3 coding DNA: TGCGCCAGCAGCTTGGAGGGCGACTATGGCTACACCTTC.

Worth noting for this clonotype: This clone may be a read error of a much larger clone one base away. V gene TRBV28 combines with J gene TRBJ1-1; D possibly corresponds to TRBD1 (5 bases). The V and J ends lost 5 bases and 3 bases respectively, with 7 bases between them. In germline, CDR1 is MDHEN, CDR2 SYDVKM. The CDR3 totals 12 residues. The chain's CDR3 is CASSQGDTEAFF. DNA of the CDR3: TGTGCCAGCAGTCAAGGGGACACTGAAGCTTTCTTT.

Many counts were recorded for this clonotype. The gene calls are TRBV5-1 and TRBJ2-1, with TRBD2 identical over 10 bases. The germline V gene encodes CDR1 SGHRS and CDR2 YFSETQ. V shed 0 bases and J 6 bases; nucleotides not matched to a gene: 0. This CDR3 has 14 residues. CDR3 sequence (DNA): TGCGCCAGCAGCTTGGTAGCGGGGGGCAATGAGCAGTTCTTC. It codes for CASSLVAGGNEQFF.

This clonotype was counted many times. The chain joins TRBV20-1 to TRBJ2-3, with D perhaps assigned TRBD1 or TRBD2 (6 bases each). The CDR3 is 14 amino acids. Trimming removed 0 bases from V and 6 bases from J, with 13 bases in between. Germline V gene lookup returns CDR1 DFQATT and CDR2 SNEGSKA (reference sequence). CDR3: CSARDLGGTDTQYF. The CDR3 nucleotides are TGCAGTGCTAGAGATCTAGGGGGGACGGATACGCAGTATTTT.

A remark on this clonotype: A single base separates this from a much larger clone, so it may be a read error. The chain couples TRBV3-1 to TRBJ1-5; 7 bases map to TRBD1. Losses at the gene ends were 1 base for V and 6 bases for J; bases not matched to a gene: 3. CDR3 length: 14 amino acids. Per the germline V gene, CDR1 is LGHDT and CDR2 is YNNKEL (reference sequence). CDR3 in DNA: TGTGCCAGCAGCCAAGGACAGGGTTGTCAGCCCCAGCATTTT. It is translated as CASSQGQGCQPQHF.

This clonotype appeared a few times. The chain links TRBV12-3 or TRBV12-4 to TRBJ1-6; D gene unclear. V was trimmed by 4 bases and J by 10 bases, leaving 8 bases between them. The CDR3 covers 12 residues. CDR3 residues: CASSYRESPLHF. Here the CDR3 DNA reads TGTGCCAGCAGTTACCGAGAATCACCCCTCCACTTT.

Remarks on this clonotype: With a much larger clone just one base away, this may be a read error. The rearrangement uses TRBV7-9 and TRBJ1-1; tentatively, D is TRBD1 (5 bases). The germline V gene encodes CDR1 SEHNR and CDR2 FQNEAQ (reference sequence). The length of the CDR3 is 12 residues. CDR3 sequence: CASSLTTVESFF. The CDR3 coding sequence is TGTGCCAGCAGCTTAACGACAGTTGAATCTTTCTTT. The full variable domain, with the rest looked up from reference TRBV7-9 and TRBJ1-1, is DTGVSQNPRHKITKRGQNVTFRCDPISEHNRLYWYRQTLGQGPEFLTYFQNEAQLEKSRLLSDRFSAERPKGSFSTLEIQRTEQGDSAMYLCASSLTTVESFFGQGTRLTVV.

The J gene is TRBJ2-3, the V gene TRBV7-9; 12 nucleotides align to TRBD2. From germline, CDR1 is SEHNR and CDR2 FQNEAQ (reference sequence). The ends lost 4 bases at V and 1 base at J; junction bases unmatched: 6. The CDR3 runs to 17 residues. Here the CDR3 reads CASSSRGLAGGTDTQYF. The CDR3 region has the DNA TGTGCCAGCAGCTCCCGGGGACTAGCGGGTGGCACAGATACGCAGTATTTT.

The V gene is TRBV5-1, the J gene TRBJ1-1; D is unresolved. The CDR3 sequence is 13 residues long. Trimming took off 0 bases at V and 8 bases at J, with 11 bases between the two ends. Germline V gives CDR1 SGHRS, CDR2 YFSETQ. CDR3 loop: CASSLAWEGEAFF. CDR3 bases: TGCGCCAGCAGCTTGGCCTGGGAGGGCGAAGCTTTCTTT.

In the case of this clonotype: One base away lies a much larger clone, so this may be a sequencing read error. The rearrangement links TRBV5-1 to TRBJ2-7; weak D call: TRBD1 (5 bases). This CDR3 contains 14 residues. In germline, CDR1 is SGHRS, CDR2 YFSETQ. The CDR3 loop reads CASILEIGDYEQYF. For the CDR3, the DNA is TGCGCCAGCATCTTGGAAATAGGGGATTACGAGCAGTACTTC. The complete variable domain, with remaining parts taken from reference TRBV5-1 and TRBJ2-7, reads KAGVTQTPRYLIKTRGQQVTLSCSPISGHRSVSWYQQTPGQGLQFLFEYFSETQRNKGNFPGRFSGRQFSNSRSEMNVSTLELGDSALYLCASILEIGDYEQYFGPGTRLTVT.

This clonotype occurred many times. The V and J genes are TRBV28 and TRBJ1-2; 10 bases agree with TRBD1. V was pared by 7 bases and J by 5 bases, with 4 bases of the junction left unmatched. This CDR3 contains 13 residues. Germline CDR1 is MDHEN and CDR2 is SYDVKM. CDR3 region: CASTTGGGYGYTF. CDR3 sequence (DNA): TGTGCCAGCACGACAGGGGGCGGTTATGGCTACACCTTC.

A note on this clonotype: Germline is not matched at one junction end, which may reflect a read error. The CDR3 region has the DNA TGCGCCAGCAGCTACAGCGGGGGCACAGATACGCGGCATTTT. It translates to CASSYSGGTDTRHF. The chain carries TRBV5-1 and TRBJ2-3; the match to TRBD2 covers 8 bases. The CDR3 is 14 amino acids. Germline assignment: CDR1 SGHRS and CDR2 YFSETQ.

This clonotype has a count of ten or more. This chain connects TRBV11-2 to TRBJ1-2; D gene ambiguous. Trimming left V 5 bases short and J 2 bases short, with 9 bases between. Germline CDR1 SGHAT, CDR2 FQNNGV. The CDR3 contains 13 residues. This CDR3 reads CASSQNRNYGYTF. Written as DNA, the CDR3 is TGTGCCAGCAGCCAGAACAGAAACTATGGCTACACCTTC. The whole variable domain, filled in from reference TRBV11-2 and TRBJ1-2, reads EAGVAQSPRYKIIEKRQSVAFWCNPISGHATLYWYQQILGQGPKLLIQFQNNGVVDDSQLPKDRFSAERLKGVDSTLKIQPAKLEDSAVYLCASSQNRNYGYTFGSGTRLTVV.

This clonotype came up many times. The gene calls are TRBV28 and TRBJ2-5; D is unresolved. The length of the CDR3 is 15 residues. V was cut by 4 bases and J by 1 base, with 13 bases left in between. Germline CDR1 reads MDHEN; CDR2 reads SYDVKM. The CDR3 coding sequence is TGTGCCAGCAGTTCCCGACGGAGCCGCCAAGAGACCCAGTACTTC. It specifies CASSSRRSRQETQYF.

This clonotype has only a few counts. V gene TRBV3-1 combines with J gene TRBJ2-6, with D perhaps TRBD2 (5 bases). This CDR3 contains 16 residues. The germline V gene encodes CDR1 LGHDT and CDR2 YNNKEL (reference sequence). Trimming stripped 1 base from V and 4 bases from J, with 11 bases between. The CDR3 DNA reads TGTGCCAGCAGCCAAGTTGCGGGTCTCGGGGCCAACGTCCTGACTTTC. As protein: CASSQVAGLGANVLTF.